The next 15 T cell receptor beta chains were all read from a single sample in a study of molecular identifiers for immune sequencing clone quantification. TCRdb redid the calling of the PCR reads with MiXCR, one entry per CDR3 protein. The data hold some 590,000 distinct CDR3 sequences, with around 25% observed a single time. Material: naive CD8+ T cells from blood, with Jurkat cell RNA spiked in. Stated subset: FACS-sorted CD8+CD4-CCR7+CD45RA+ naive T cells. The receptors come from a human donor in good health. Some libraries in this study had Jurkat cell RNA spiked in.

V and J are TRBV4-3 and TRBJ2-7; D is possibly TRBD1 (6 bases). The CDR3 runs to 14 residues. Germline loops: CDR1 LGHNA, CDR2 YSLEER. V lost 2 bases to trimming and J lost 3 bases, with 11 bases between them. The chain's CDR3 is CASSQYRENYEQYF. CDR3 nucleotide sequence: TGCGCCAGCAGCCAATACAGGGAGAACTACGAGCAGTACTTC.

At least ten counts were recorded for this clonotype. V and J are TRBV20-1 and TRBJ2-3; 7 bases are shared with TRBD1. This CDR3 is built from 14 residues. The ends lost 6 bases at V and 0 bases at J; junction bases unmatched: 6. Per germline, CDR1 DFQATT and CDR2 SNEGSKA (reference sequence). The CDR3 here is CSAPRTGSTDTQYF. CDR3 nucleotide sequence: TGCAGTGCGCCGCGGACAGGTAGCACAGATACGCAGTATTTT.

This clonotype was counted many times. The gene calls are TRBV7-9 and TRBJ1-4; D gene unclear. The germline V gene has CDR1 SEHNR and CDR2 FQNEAQ (reference sequence). This CDR3 is 17 amino acids long. V was shortened by 3 bases and J by 4 bases, with 18 bases between the two germline ends. DNA of the CDR3: TGTGCCAGCAGCTTGGGAGTAACGACACGGTTTAATGAAAAACTGTTTTTT. Protein sequence: CASSLGVTTRFNEKLFF. Variable domain in full (rest from reference TRBV7-9 and TRBJ1-4): DTGVSQNPRHKITKRGQNVTFRCDPISEHNRLYWYRQTLGQGPEFLTYFQNEAQLEKSRLLSDRFSAERPKGSFSTLEIQRTEQGDSAMYLCASSLGVTTRFNEKLFFGSGTQLSVL.

This sequence joins TRBV19 and TRBJ1-5; no clear D gene. The CDR3 is 13 residues long. From germline, CDR1 is LNHDA and CDR2 SQIVND (reference sequence). The germline V and J ends were trimmed by 0 bases and 4 bases, with 4 bases remaining between them. This chain's CDR3 is CASSIDLNQPQHF. The CDR3 DNA follows: TGTGCCAGTAGTATAGATTTAAATCAGCCCCAGCATTTT. Using reference TRBV19 and TRBJ1-5 for the parts outside the CDR3, the full variable domain is DGGITQSPKYLFRKEGQNVTLSCEQNLNHDAMYWYRQDPGQGLRLIYYSQIVNDFQKGDIAEGYSVSREKKESFPLTVTSAQKNPTAFYLCASSIDLNQPQHFGDGTRLSIL.

This clonotype was detected a few times. The V and J genes are TRBV7-9 and TRBJ2-5; no firm D call. CDR1 is SEHNR and CDR2 is FQNEAQ in the germline V gene (reference sequence). The CDR3 is 17 amino acids. The germline V and J ends were trimmed by 5 bases and 0 bases, with 19 bases remaining between them. The CDR3 DNA reads as TGTGCCAGCAGCGACCGGCTAGGCCCCTCGTACCAAGAGACCCAGTACTTC. This sequence encodes CASSDRLGPSYQETQYF.

The CDR3 is CASSHNRETLYEQYF. The CDR3 DNA is TGTGCCAGCAGCCACAATCGCGAGACCCTATACGAGCAGTACTTC. The chain uses TRBV11-2 and TRBJ2-7; D gene uncertain. This CDR3 is built from 15 residues. V shed 5 bases and J shed 4 bases, with 18 bases lying between them. Looked up from germline, CDR1 is SGHAT and CDR2 is FQNNGV.

This clonotype was observed a few times. The rearrangement uses TRBV19 and TRBJ2-5; 13 bases match TRBD2. CDR1 is LNHDA, CDR2 SQIVND, per germline (reference sequence). The CDR3 sequence is 17 residues long. V lost 3 bases to trimming and J lost 2 bases; unmatched junction nucleotides: 6. In DNA, the CDR3 is TGTGCCAGTAGTATGGGACTAGCGGGAATAGTACAAGAGACCCAGTACTTC. Its protein product is CASSMGLAGIVQETQYF. Drawing the rest from reference TRBV19 and TRBJ2-5, the complete variable domain is DGGITQSPKYLFRKEGQNVTLSCEQNLNHDAMYWYRQDPGQGLRLIYYSQIVNDFQKGDIAEGYSVSREKKESFPLTVTSAQKNPTAFYLCASSMGLAGIVQETQYFGPGTRLLVL.

Many counts were recorded for this clonotype. V and J are TRBV14 and TRBJ2-7; TRBD1 agrees at 7 bases. The length of the CDR3 is 14 residues. V gave up 3 bases and J gave up 4 bases; unmatched junction bases: 6. The germline CDR1 and CDR2 sequences are SGHDN and FVKESK. CDR3 region: CASSQRDSLYEQYF. CDR3 nucleotide sequence: TGTGCCAGCAGCCAGAGGGACAGTCTGTACGAGCAGTACTTC.

This clonotype has ten or more counts. The V gene is TRBV6-2 or TRBV6-3, the J gene TRBJ2-7; 9 nucleotides match TRBD2. Trimming cost V 6 bases and J 11 bases; bases outside gene matches: 20. Germline CDR1 MNHEY, CDR2 SVGEGT. CDR3 size: 16 residues. The CDR3, as DNA: TGTGCCAGCAGCACCCCAACGGGACTAGCAGAGTTTGTGGAGTACTTC. Its translation: CASSTPTGLAEFVEYF.

This sequence joins TRBV5-8 and TRBJ1-1, with D possibly being TRBD1 (5 bases). The CDR3 has 14 residues. The V gene's germline CDR1 is SGHTS and CDR2 YDEGEE. V shed 7 bases and J shed 5 bases, with 18 bases lying between them. The CDR3 DNA reads as TGTGCCAGCGGTCTATCTGTGGCAGGGACTGAAGCTTTCTTT. Translation: CASGLSVAGTEAFF.

This clonotype has at least ten counts. V usage is TRBV28 and J usage is TRBJ2-5; 7 positions agree with TRBD2. CDR1 MDHEN and CDR2 SYDVKM come from the germline V gene. Losses at the gene ends were 3 bases for V and 4 bases for J; bases not matched to a gene: 14. The CDR3 runs 17 residues. CDR3 protein: CASSFFVQTERGETQYF. The CDR3 nucleotides are TGTGCCAGCAGTTTTTTTGTGCAGACGGAGCGGGGAGAGACCCAGTACTTC.

In its sample, this clonotype was seen many times. This sequence joins TRBV4-2 and TRBJ2-3; tentatively, D is TRBD1 or TRBD2 (6 bases each). The CDR3 contains 17 residues. Trimming removed 1 base from V and 1 base from J, with 15 bases in between. Germline V gives CDR1 LGHNA, CDR2 YNFKEQ. The CDR3 protein is CASSQVGLGGRTDTQYF. The CDR3 DNA sequence: TGTGCCAGCAGCCAAGTCGGACTGGGGGGCCGCACAGATACGCAGTATTTT.

The chain carries TRBV11-2 and TRBJ2-7; TRBD2 might be the D (6 bases). V was shortened by 2 bases and J by 5 bases, with 19 bases between the two germline ends. Germline assignment: CDR1 SGHAT and CDR2 FQNNGV. There are 16 residues in the CDR3. The CDR3 loop is CASSLIPLQLAHEQYF. In DNA, the CDR3 is TGTGCCAGCAGCTTAATTCCCCTCCAGCTAGCGCACGAGCAGTACTTC.

This clonotype was detected only a few times. The genes are TRBV19 and TRBJ2-7; possibly TRBD1 or TRBD2 for D (5 bases each). The length of the CDR3 is 16 residues. V was cut by 1 base and J by 4 bases, with 17 bases left in between. In germline, CDR1 is LNHDA, CDR2 SQIVND (reference sequence). CDR3 sequence reads: CASSIGMGPLGYEQYF. CDR3 DNA: TGTGCCAGTAGTATAGGTATGGGACCACTTGGATACGAGCAGTACTTC.

This clonotype showed up just a few times. The chain joins TRBV20-1 to TRBJ2-1; D is possibly TRBD1 (7 bases). This CDR3 has 15 amino acids. V lost 0 bases, J lost 4 bases, and 13 bases lay in between. The V gene's germline CDR1 is DFQATT and CDR2 SNEGSKA (reference sequence). The CDR3 protein is CSARDRPGGYNEQFF. The CDR3 bases are TGCAGTGCTAGAGATCGGCCAGGGGGGTACAATGAGCAGTTCTTC.